This is a list of T cell receptor beta chains from one sample in a study of T cells after yellow fever vaccination. Each CDR3 protein gets one entry after TCRdb re-called the 5' RACE reads with MiXCR. This table holds some 560,000 distinct CDR3 sequences, less than 20% found once. The sample in question was PBMCs, obtained roughly 5 days after the first yellow fever vaccination. Receptors were obtained from a man younger than 35 who received the YFV17D yellow fever vaccine. Each CDR3 is given with its conserved first and last residue. Each record gives: J gene, D gene, V gene, clone size, CDR3 DNA, CDR3 protein. D genes are given only for firm matches. Size is omitted from some rows. Given values are once, few, many or a class for expanded clones.

TRBJ1-1 TRBD1 TRBV7-2 - TGTGCCAGCAGCAAGGGACAGGCGAACACTGAAGCTTTCTTT CASSKGQANTEAFF
TRBJ2-2 TRBD2 TRBV4-2 - TGTGCCAGCAGCCAAGATTCGGCGGGGGGGAACACCGGGGAGCTGTTTTTT CASSQDSAGGNTGELFF
TRBJ1-6 - TRBV6-5 - TGTGCCAGCAGTTTGGACAGACAAGCCTATAATTCACCCCTCCACTTT CASSLDRQAYNSPLHF
TRBJ2-1 TRBD1 TRBV10-3 few TGTGCCATCAGGCGGACAGGGGAACCCTACAATGAGCAGTTCTTC CAIRRTGEPYNEQFF
TRBJ2-7 - TRBV6-5 - TGTGCCAGCAGTTACTCCCCTAGCCGCTCCTACGAGCAGTACTTC CASSYSPSRSYEQYF
TRBJ2-1 TRBD1 TRBV5-1 few TGCGCCAGCAGCTCGGGGACAGGGGGTTACAATGAGCAGTTCTTC CASSSGTGGYNEQFF
TRBJ2-3 TRBD2 TRBV20-1 - TGCAGTGCTACTAGCGGGAGTTCAGATACGCAGTATTTT CSATSGSSDTQYF
TRBJ1-2 - TRBV7-2 - TGTGCCAGCAGCAATAACTATGGCTACACCTTC CASSNNYGYTF
TRBJ2-1 - TRBV12-3/TRBV12-4 few TGTGCCAGCAGTTCAACCCGTGGGCCCAATGAGCAGTTCTTC CASSSTRGPNEQFF
TRBJ2-3 - TRBV5-1 few TGCGCCAGCAGCTTGTCCCCCAGAGGGGATACGCAGTATTTT CASSLSPRGDTQYF
TRBJ2-3 - TRBV5-6 few TGTGCCAGCAGCGGGCCGGGACCGAGCACAGATACGCAGTATTTT CASSGPGPSTDTQYF
TRBJ2-7 TRBD2 TRBV4-3 - TGCGCCAGCAGCCGGTCCCGGGGGGACTCCTACGAGCAGTACTTC CASSRSRGDSYEQYF
TRBJ1-1 - TRBV9 few TGTGCCAGCAGCGTAGGCCTCTTGGACACTGAAGCTTTCTTT CASSVGLLDTEAFF
TRBJ1-1 - TRBV7-2 - TGTGCCAGCAGTATACAGTTCTCTGAAGCTTTCTTT CASSIQFSEAFF
TRBJ2-3 - TRBV7-2 many TGTGCCAGCAGCCTGACCATGAGCACAGATACGCAGTATTTT CASSLTMSTDTQYF
TRBJ2-3 - TRBV20-1 few TGCAGTGCTAGAGATGGGACTGGAACAGATACGCAGTATTTT CSARDGTGTDTQYF
TRBJ2-1 - TRBV3-1 few TGTGCCAGCGGCGAACAGGAGTACAATGAGCAGTTCTTC CASGEQEYNEQFF
TRBJ2-2 - TRBV5-5 - TGTGCCAGCAGCTTTGGGGTGGGCGCCCGAAACACCGGGGAGCTGTTTTTT CASSFGVGARNTGELFF
TRBJ1-1 - TRBV18 few TGTGCCAGCTCACCAAGAGGGGCTCTGGTCCCTGAAGCTTTCTTT CASSPRGALVPEAFF
TRBJ1-1 TRBD1 TRBV19 many TGTGCCAGTAGTGCGCCCAGGGGGCCGGCCACTGAAGCTTTCTTT CASSAPRGPATEAFF
TRBJ2-4 - TRBV18 many TGTGCCAGCTCACCTGGGGAGGACATTCAGTACTTC CASSPGEDIQYF
TRBJ2-5 TRBD1 TRBV5-1 - TGCGCCAGCGGCCGGACAGGGGGAGAGACCCAGTACTTC CASGRTGGETQYF
TRBJ2-5 TRBD2 TRBV6-2/TRBV6-3 - TGTGCCAGCACCTGGGAGCGGGGGTACCAAGAGACCCAGTACTTC CASTWERGYQETQYF
TRBJ2-3 - TRBV5-1 - TGCGCCAGCAGCACAACTAGCACAGATACGCAGTATTTT CASSTTSTDTQYF
TRBJ1-1 - TRBV20-1 - TGCAGTGCTAGAGGTCATAGGTCGAGTACTGAAGCTTTCTTT CSARGHRSSTEAFF
TRBJ2-2 - TRBV4-3 - TGCGCCAGCAGCCAAGAAGCTGCCGCCTGGACCGGGGAGCTGTTTTTT CASSQEAAAWTGELFF
TRBJ1-4 TRBD1 TRBV7-6 few TGTGCCAGCAGCCTAGGATCCGGGACAGCTAATGAAAAACTGTTTTTT CASSLGSGTANEKLFF
TRBJ1-1 TRBD1 TRBV29-1 - TGCAGCGTTGAACCCCACGGGACAGTGAACACTGAAGCTTTCTTT CSVEPHGTVNTEAFF
TRBJ1-5 - TRBV6-5 few TGTGCCAGCAGTTACACCAGGGGAAGCAATCAGCCCCAGCATTTT CASSYTRGSNQPQHF
TRBJ1-5 - TRBV6-5 few TGTGCCAGCAGTTACTTGAGGGATACCAATTCAGTCAATCAGCCCCAGCATTTT CASSYLRDTNSVNQPQHF
TRBJ1-1 - TRBV10-3 - TGTGCCATCAGTTACTACCAGAACACTGAAGCTTTCTTT CAISYYQNTEAFF
TRBJ2-3 - TRBV3-1 few TGTGCCAGCAGCCAAGTTTGGGGGGTAAGCACAGATACGCAGTATTTT CASSQVWGVSTDTQYF
TRBJ1-4 TRBD1 TRBV5-6 - TGTGCCAGCAGCTTTCGAGACAGGGCCGAAAAACTGTTTTTT CASSFRDRAEKLFF
TRBJ2-5 - TRBV7-2 - TGTGCCAGCAGCCCCAGGACCCCAAAAGAGACCCAGTACTTC CASSPRTPKETQYF
TRBJ2-1 - TRBV7-9 - TGTGCCAGCAGCTTAGGTTCCCTCGACTCTGGCAATGAGCAGTTCTTC CASSLGSLDSGNEQFF
TRBJ1-2 TRBD1 TRBV19 few TGTGCCAGTAGCTCGATTAGACAGGGGACCTATGGCTACACCTTC CASSSIRQGTYGYTF
TRBJ1-2 - TRBV10-3 few TGTGCCATCTCTTGGGGGTTGGGCTATGGCTACACCTTC CAISWGLGYGYTF
TRBJ2-2 TRBD2 TRBV5-1 many TGCGCCAGCAGCGTCTTAGCGGGGAGGACCGGGGAGCTGTTTTTT CASSVLAGRTGELFF
TRBJ1-1 - TRBV6-2/TRBV6-3 few TGTGCCAGCAGTTACGCCCGGACTGAAGCTTTCTTT CASSYARTEAFF
TRBJ2-3 - TRBV11-2 few TGTGCCAGCAGCTCGACTGGGGTGGCCACAGATACGCAGTATTTT CASSSTGVATDTQYF
TRBJ2-4 - TRBV28 - TGTGCCAGCAGTTTATCCGGGAATGCGGGCATTCAGTACTTC CASSLSGNAGIQYF
TRBJ2-5 TRBD2 TRBV15 - TGTGCCACCAGCAGAGTAGTTAGATTGGGAGGGAACCAAGAGACCCAGTACTTC CATSRVVRLGGNQETQYF
TRBJ1-5 - TRBV12-3/TRBV12-4 many TGTGCCAGCAGTTTAGGGGCTCGTCAGCCCCAGCATTTT CASSLGARQPQHF
TRBJ1-4 TRBD1 TRBV29-1 - TGCAGCGTTGAAGATGGGACAGGTCGAGAAAAACTGTTTTTT CSVEDGTGREKLFF
TRBJ1-4 - TRBV28 - TGTGCCAGCAAGCGACAGGAATATGAAAAACTGTTTTTT CASKRQEYEKLFF
TRBJ2-2 - TRBV2 - TGTGCCACCAGGACAGAAAAGAACACCGGGGAGCTGTTTTTT CATRTEKNTGELFF
TRBJ2-5 - TRBV12-3/TRBV12-4 many TGTGCCAGCAGTAAACAGGGGGGGGAGACCCAGTACTTC CASSKQGGETQYF
TRBJ2-3 TRBD1 TRBV6-4 - TGTGCCAGTGGGACAGGGTCGCCAGATACGCAGTATTTT CASGTGSPDTQYF
TRBJ2-3 TRBD2 TRBV7-2 - TGTGCCAGCAGCTTATCCCTAGCGGGGGCAGATACGCAGTATTTT CASSLSLAGADTQYF